Described below is a single T cell receptor (beta chain) sequence and its context. Its specificity is not known. The CDR3 contains 16 residues. The germline CDR1 and CDR2 sequences are SEHNR and FQNEAQ (reference sequence). The V segment lost 5 bases and the J segment 0 bases; nucleotides outside the gene matches: 8. Profiled with immunoSEQ multiplex PCR; TCRdb holds only in-frame clones, not every one. The sample has 85,000 to 100,000 clones, roughly 90% seen once; the top ten hold 20% to 25%. These data originate in a study of T cell responses to AZD1222 COVID-19 vaccine. Notes on the study in general: Increases in Spike-specific TCR breadth and depth were seen after two AZD1222 doses. Spike was spanned by vaccine-associated CD4 TCRs, with dominance at 160-218 and 743-854. It should be noted that donors were predominantly white British and more often female, and clonal diversity was possibly underestimated.

Material: peripheral blood, obtained on day 0 of AZD1222 vaccination. This TCR came from an adult in good health. The chain combines TRBV7-9 with TRBJ1-1, with 8 bases that match TRBD1. The CDR3 nucleotides are TGTGCCAGCAGCCTCCCCAGGACAGGGTTGAACACTGAAGCTTTCTTT. Translation: CASSLPRTGLNTEAFF.